Presented here are 26 T cell receptor beta chains from one specimen sequenced in a study of T cells after yellow fever vaccination. MiXCR was run by TCRdb on the 5' RACE reads, yielding one entry per CDR3 protein. This sample has under 400,000 distinct CDR3 sequences, with 12% found just once. The sample was CD4+ T cells sorted from PBMCs, taken 15 days after the yellow fever booster vaccination. These receptors were taken from a man aged 18 to 29 who received the YFV17D yellow fever vaccine.

The rearrangement joins TRBV29-1 to TRBJ1-2; the match to TRBD1 covers 9 bases. The CDR3 runs to 11 residues. The germline CDR1 and CDR2 sequences are SQVTM and ANQGSEA. With 7 bases clipped from V and 8 bases from J, the junction kept 5 bases outside the gene matches. The CDR3 here is CSASGQGGYTF. The CDR3 DNA reads TGCAGCGCCTCAGGACAGGGGGGCTACACCTTC.

The genes are TRBV20-1 and TRBJ2-5; no definite D call. Germline loops: CDR1 DFQATT, CDR2 SNEGSKA (reference sequence). This CDR3 is 13 amino acids long. Trimming cost V 0 bases and J 7 bases, with 12 bases left between them. The CDR3 reads CSARDPERGTQYF. The CDR3 nucleotides read TGCAGTGCTAGAGATCCAGAGCGAGGGACCCAGTACTTC.

This clonotype showed up many times. This rearrangement joins TRBV20-1 to TRBJ1-5; unclear D gene. V was trimmed by 5 bases and J by 5 bases, leaving 10 bases between them. CDR1 DFQATT and CDR2 SNEGSKA come from the germline V gene (reference sequence). The CDR3 has 12 amino acids. CDR3 sequence: CSAGQRDQPQHF. The CDR3 bases are TGCAGTGCTGGTCAACGCGATCAGCCCCAGCATTTT.

This clonotype came up many times. The chain carries TRBV5-6 and TRBJ2-1, with a possible D match to TRBD1 (5 bases). The germline V gene has CDR1 SGHDT and CDR2 YYEEEE. Between the trimmed V and J ends, which lost 2 bases and 8 bases, there was a span of 14 bases. CDR3 length: 14 residues. The CDR3 protein is CASSFLVIRDEQFF. In DNA form, the CDR3 reads TGTGCCAGCAGCTTCTTGGTGATCAGGGATGAGCAGTTCTTC.

This chain joins TRBV2 and TRBJ1-3, with D uncertain. Germline CDR1 is SNHLY and CDR2 is FYNNEI. The ends were cut back, 6 bases at V and 0 bases at J, with 9 bases in the middle. This CDR3 region has 14 residues. CDR3 in amino acids: CASRGLISGNTIYF. For the CDR3, the DNA is TGTGCCAGCAGAGGACTGATCTCTGGAAACACCATATATTTT.

This clonotype showed up just a few times. The J gene is TRBJ1-5, the V gene TRBV12-3 or TRBV12-4; possibly TRBD1 for D (6 bases). V was shortened by 6 bases and J by 5 bases, with 20 bases between the two germline ends. The CDR3 has 16 residues. The CDR3 DNA reads as TGTGCCAGCAGAGACCGGCGAGGGGGTAGTGATCAGCCCCAGCATTTT. Protein sequence: CASRDRRGGSDQPQHF.

This chain joins TRBV7-8 and TRBJ2-7; weak D call: TRBD1 (5 bases). Trimming left V 4 bases short and J 9 bases short, with 16 bases between. CDR3 length equals 13 residues. Germline V CDR1 and CDR2: SGHVS, FQNEAQ. CDR3 sequence (DNA): TGTGCCAGCAGCTCACTTGCGACAGAACGGCAGTACGTC. Its protein product is CASSSLATERQYV.

In this sample, this clonotype turned up a few times. The CDR3 bases are TGCGCCAGCAGCTCGGACAGGCCAACTGGAAACACCATATATTTT. It specifies CASSSDRPTGNTIYF. The chain recombines TRBV5-1 with TRBJ1-3; 7 bases agree with TRBD1. Germline CDR1 is SGHRS and CDR2 is YFSETQ. The CDR3 runs 15 residues. The V gene end was trimmed by 3 bases and the J gene end by 2 bases; junction bases not matched to a gene: 5.

The rearrangement joins TRBV29-1 to TRBJ1-2; no firm D call. The V end lost 6 bases, the J end lost 5 bases, and 19 bases lay between the germline ends. The germline gives CDR1 SQVTM, CDR2 ANQGSEA. The CDR3 has 14 residues. CDR3 sequence (DNA): TGCAGCGTAGCTAACGGGCCACGGCGGTATGGCTACACCTTC. Residues: CSVANGPRRYGYTF.

This rearrangement joins TRBV6-2 or TRBV6-3 to TRBJ2-1; D ambiguous. Germline CDR1 MNHEY, CDR2 SVGEGT. This CDR3 contains 10 residues. Trimming cost V 6 bases and J 9 bases, with 6 bases left between them. For the CDR3, the DNA is TGTGCCAGCAGAGACGGTGAGCAGTTCTTC. Translating it yields CASRDGEQFF.

This clonotype was counted between two and nine times. The chain employs TRBV6-5 and TRBJ2-5; TRBD2 might be the D (5 bases). Trimming took 5 bases from V and 4 from J, leaving 14 bases between them. The germline V gene encodes CDR1 MNHEY and CDR2 SVGAGI. This CDR3 spans 14 amino acids. CDR3 region: CASSTPLVSETQYF. Written as DNA, the CDR3 is TGTGCCAGCAGTACCCCACTAGTTTCAGAGACCCAGTACTTC.

Remarks on this clonotype: Germline is not matched at one junction end, which may reflect a read error. The V call is TRBV20-1, the J call TRBJ1-6; a weak D match, TRBD1 (5 bases). The CDR3 contains 16 residues. From germline, CDR1 is DFQATT and CDR2 SNEGSKA (reference sequence). The CDR3 protein is CSARSRGSSYKSPLHF. CDR3 nucleotide sequence: TGCAGTGCTAGATCCCGGGGGAGCTCCTATAAGTCACCCCTCCACTTT.

This clonotype was seen ten or more times. V usage is TRBV25-1 and J usage is TRBJ1-5, with D maybe TRBD1 (5 bases). Looked up from germline, CDR1 is MGHDK and CDR2 is SYGVNS. This CDR3 is 13 amino acids long. Between the trimmed V and J ends, which lost 2 bases and 7 bases, there was a span of 9 bases. The CDR3 DNA follows: TGTGCCAGCAGTGAAGCGGGGCGACAGCCCCAGCATTTT. Its protein is CASSEAGRQPQHF.

The chain is built from TRBV7-9 and TRBJ2-1; D possibly uses TRBD1 or TRBD2 (6 bases each). CDR1 is SEHNR, CDR2 FQNEAQ, per germline (reference sequence). Trimming took 0 bases from V and 16 from J, leaving 19 bases between them. The length of the CDR3 is 14 residues. The CDR3 here is CASSLAGAPQRVFF. The CDR3 nucleotides are TGTGCCAGCAGCTTAGCGGGGGCGCCCCAGCGGGTATTCTTC.

This clonotype was seen at least ten times. The J gene is TRBJ2-5, the V gene TRBV18; D unclear. CDR3 size: 11 residues. The germline CDR1 and CDR2 sequences are KGHSH and LQKENI. V was shortened by 3 bases and J by 5 bases, with 4 bases between the two germline ends. The CDR3 here is CASSPRETQYF. CDR3 sequence (DNA): TGTGCCAGCTCACCTCGGGAGACCCAGTACTTC.

This clonotype was seen at least ten times. The chain has TRBV5-4 and TRBJ2-3; TRBD2 aligns across 10 bases. Germline CDR1 SGHNT, CDR2 YYREEE (reference sequence). Unmatched junction bases numbered 3, after V lost 3 bases and J lost 2 bases. This CDR3 is built from 15 residues. CDR3 in DNA: TGTGCCAGCAGCTCAACTAGCGGGGACACAGATACGCAGTATTTT. Its translation: CASSSTSGDTDTQYF.

This clonotype was seen ten or more times. The gene calls are TRBV4-3 and TRBJ2-3; the D is unclear. Trimming took off 4 bases at V and 2 bases at J, with 10 bases between the two ends. The CDR3 spans 14 residues. Looked up from germline, CDR1 is LGHNA and CDR2 is YSLEER. The CDR3 is CASSRNSFTDTQYF. DNA of the CDR3: TGCGCCAGCAGCCGGAACAGTTTCACAGATACGCAGTATTTT.

J is TRBJ1-2 and V is TRBV7-2; TRBD1 might be the D (5 bases). The length of the CDR3 is 14 residues. Trimming took 1 base from V and 8 from J, leaving 14 bases between them. Germline lookup yields CDR1 SGHTA and CDR2 FQGNSA. DNA of the CDR3: TGTGCCAGCAGCTTAGGCAGGGAGGTTTGGGGCTACACCTTC. Amino acids: CASSLGREVWGYTF.

V usage is TRBV4-1 and J usage is TRBJ1-3; D remains ambiguous. Germline loops: CDR1 MGHRA, CDR2 YSYEKL. Trimming cost V 4 bases and J 3 bases, with 10 bases left between them. The CDR3 runs 14 residues. CDR3 in DNA: TGCGCCAGCAGCCCACCGACGTTTGGAAACACCATATATTTT. Its protein is CASSPPTFGNTIYF.

This clonotype turned up a few times. The rearrangement uses TRBV20-1 and TRBJ2-2; D may match TRBD1 or TRBD2 (5 bases each). The CDR3 consists of 15 residues. Germline values: CDR1 DFQATT, CDR2 SNEGSKA (reference sequence). V lost 0 bases and J 9 bases, leaving 17 bases between the germline ends. The CDR3 region is CSARDLSGPARELFF. The CDR3 coding sequence is TGCAGTGCTAGAGATCTCTCGGGACCGGCGAGGGAGCTGTTTTTT.

This clonotype was picked up a small number of times. The rearrangement links TRBV7-3 to TRBJ2-2, with D perhaps TRBD2 (5 bases). Germline loops: CDR1 SGHTA, CDR2 FQGTGA. This CDR3 has 16 residues. V lost 0 bases, J lost 0 bases, and 8 bases lay in between. The CDR3 region has the DNA TGTGCCAGCAGCTTAACGGGAGTAGCGAACACCGGGGAGCTGTTTTTT. It codes for CASSLTGVANTGELFF.

The table lists this clonotype with a few counts. This chain links TRBV5-1 with TRBJ2-1; D call uncertain. V shed 6 bases and J shed 0 bases, with 10 bases lying between them. The CDR3 runs 14 residues. Germline CDR1 is SGHRS and CDR2 is YFSETQ. CDR3 DNA sequence: TGCGCCAGCACCCCCCCAAACTCCTACAATGAGCAGTTCTTC. Its translation is CASTPPNSYNEQFF.

This chain links TRBV25-1 with TRBJ2-7; D assignment may be TRBD1 or TRBD2 (6 bases each). CDR3 length equals 16 residues. V lost 1 base and J 3 bases, leaving 16 bases between the germline ends. The germline gives CDR1 MGHDK, CDR2 SYGVNS. The CDR3 region has the DNA TGTGCCAGCAGTGAATGGGGGGCTCGACAGATCTACGAGCAGTACGTC. This sequence encodes CASSEWGARQIYEQYV.

CDR3 nucleotides: TGTGCCAGCTCACCCGGGACAGGGGCATCCTACGAGCAGTACGTC. Residues: CASSPGTGASYEQYV. The chain couples TRBV18 to TRBJ2-7; TRBD1 aligns across 10 bases. The V and J ends lost 3 bases and 1 base, in that order; junction bases with no gene match: 3. Germline CDR1 reads KGHSH; CDR2 reads LQKENI. This CDR3 spans 15 amino acids.

This chain uses TRBV10-3 with TRBJ1-2; D is ambiguous. The CDR3 length is 12 residues. V was pared by 7 bases and J by 4 bases, with 10 bases between. CDR1 is ENHRY and CDR2 is SYGVKD in the germline V gene. CDR3: CAITETLYGYTF. The CDR3 DNA reads as TGTGCCATCACGGAGACACTCTATGGCTACACCTTC.

V and J are TRBV2 and TRBJ1-1; D remains ambiguous. The germline V gene encodes CDR1 SNHLY and CDR2 FYNNEI. V was pared by 7 bases and J by 4 bases, with 10 bases between. This CDR3 has 12 residues. DNA of the CDR3: TGTGCCAGCACTTATTACAGCACTGAAGCTTTCTTT. Residues: CASTYYSTEAFF.